Listed below are T cell receptor beta chains from one sample, sequenced in a study of shared clonotypes between healthy human individuals. Sequencing was performed with immunoSEQ multiplex PCR; in TCRdb, only in-frame clones are kept and a portion is missing. The table includes over a million clones, about 75% detected once. Sequenced: memory CD4+ T cells sorted from blood. The source of these receptors is a young man in good health. Both conserved end residues are part of each CDR3. A D gene is named only where the DNA matches it firmly. Rows give clone size only sometimes, using once, few, many, or a class for an expanded clone.

cdr3_length	clone_size	d_call	v_call	j_call	cdr3_aa	cdr3_nt
15	.	.	TRBV5-1	TRBJ1-2	CASSLGGDFNYGYTF	TGCGCCAGCAGCTTAGGTGGAGACTTCAACTATGGCTACACCTTC
15	.	.	TRBV7-8	TRBJ1-4	CASSLSDATNEKLFF	TGTGCCAGCAGCCTCTCGGATGCAACTAATGAAAAACTGTTTTTT
15	.	.	TRBV5-1	TRBJ2-5	CASSLVGTLGETQYF	TGCGCCAGCAGCTTGGTCGGGACCCTAGGGGAGACCCAGTACTTC
17	.	TRBD2	TRBV18	TRBJ2-3	CASSPGTSGRASDTQYF	TGTGCCAGCTCACCCGGGACTAGCGGGAGGGCCTCAGATACGCAGTATTTT
14	few	TRBD1	TRBV29-1	TRBJ2-2	CSVGQGVDTGELFF	TGCAGCGTTGGACAGGGGGTAGACACCGGGGAGCTGTTTTTT
17	.	.	TRBV7-3	TRBJ2-2	CASSLMATGAGTGELFF	TGTGCCAGCAGCTTAATGGCCACCGGGGCGGGGACCGGGGAGCTGTTTTTT
14	.	.	TRBV9	TRBJ2-3	CASSAAGVADTQYF	TGTGCCAGCAGCGCAGCAGGGGTTGCAGATACGCAGTATTTT
13	.	.	TRBV30	TRBJ1-5	CAWSVNRNQPQHF	TGTGCCTGGAGTGTAAACAGAAATCAGCCCCAGCATTTT
16	.	.	TRBV30	TRBJ1-1	CAWSSGRTGWGTEAFF	TGTGCCTGGAGTTCGGGGCGAACAGGGTGGGGAACTGAAGCTTTCTTT
18	.	.	TRBV18	TRBJ2-2	CASSPPGQNIIDTGELFF	TGTGCCAGCTCACCTCCCGGACAGAACATAATTGACACCGGGGAGCTGTTTTTT
9	few	.	TRBV29-1	TRBJ1-1	CSTSDEAFF	TGCAGCACCTCGGATGAAGCTTTCTTT
14	.	.	TRBV7-9	TRBJ1-2	CASSLEQGGFGYTF	TGTGCCAGCAGCTTAGAACAGGGAGGGTTTGGCTACACCTTC
15	.	.	TRBV9	TRBJ1-6	CASSYGGDEVSPLHF	TGTGCCAGCAGCTACGGAGGGGACGAGGTTTCACCCCTCCACTTT
13	.	.	TRBV30	TRBJ2-2	CAWSVLNAGELFF	TGTGCCTGGAGTGTACTTAACGCCGGGGAGCTGTTTTTT
15	many	.	TRBV2	TRBJ2-6	CASSVGSSGANVLTF	TGTGCCAGCAGTGTCGGGAGCTCTGGGGCCAACGTCCTGACTTTC
14	few	TRBD1	TRBV5-6	TRBJ1-2	CASSLGQGKYGYTF	TGTGCCAGCAGCTTGGGACAGGGGAAATATGGCTACACCTTC
14	.	.	TRBV7-2	TRBJ2-3	CASSLTRGPGTQYF	TGTGCCAGCAGCCTCACACGGGGGCCGGGTACGCAGTATTTT
15	.	.	TRBV5-1	TRBJ2-7	CASSPGDGITYEQYF	TGCGCCAGCAGCCCCGGGGACGGAATTACCTACGAGCAGTACTTC
11	.	.	TRBV30	TRBJ2-7	CAWGQGYEQYF	TGTGCCTGGGGGCAGGGATACGAGCAGTACTTC
14	.	.	TRBV9	TRBJ2-1	CASSAGTLGNEQFF	TGTGCCAGCAGCGCCGGGACCCTGGGGAATGAGCAGTTCTTC
15	.	TRBD2	TRBV14	TRBJ2-1	CASSPWTSVYNEQFF	TGTGCCAGCAGCCCATGGACTAGCGTCTACAATGAGCAGTTCTTC
14	few	.	TRBV21-1	TRBJ2-1	CASSKPSLAEKQFF	TGTGCCAGCAGCAAACCCTCACTAGCGGAAAAACAGTTCTTC
12	few	.	TRBV27	TRBJ2-1	CASNSWNGLEIF	TGTGCCAGCAACTCCTGGAATGGGCTCGAGATCTTC
16	.	TRBD2	TRBV10-3	TRBJ2-1	CAIKASGGDSYNEQFF	TGTGCCATCAAAGCTAGCGGGGGGGATTCCTACAATGAGCAGTTCTTC
16	.	.	TRBV21-1	TRBJ1-6	CASSKVPGTGNSPLHF	TGTGCCAGCAGCAAAGTTCCCGGGACAGGTAATTCACCCCTCCACTTT
16	.	TRBD1	TRBV7-8	TRBJ2-3	CASSSRTGTETDTQYF	TGTGCCAGCAGCTCGAGGACAGGAACGGAAACAGATACGCAGTATTTT
13	few	.	TRBV6-5	TRBJ1-2	CASSYSSAGSPHF	TGTGCCAGCAGTTACTCTTCCGCAGGGTCTCCCCATTTT
16	.	.	TRBV15	TRBJ2-7	CATSRDVSGPSYEQYF	TGTGCCACCAGCAGAGATGTGTCAGGGCCCTCCTACGAGCAGTACTTC
12	.	TRBD1	TRBV6-1	TRBJ1-2	CASRGDSAGYTF	TGTGCCAGCAGGGGGGACAGTGCTGGCTACACCTTC
11	.	.	TRBV27	TRBJ2-1	CASSFGDEQFF	TGTGCCAGCAGTTTTGGTGATGAGCAGTTCTTC
15	.	.	TRBV5-1	TRBJ1-2	CASSLQTGSADGYTF	TGCGCCAGCAGCCTTCAAACCGGGTCCGCCGATGGCTACACCTTC
13	.	.	TRBV29-1	TRBJ2-5	CSVAGVDGETQYF	TGCAGCGTTGCGGGGGTCGATGGGGAGACCCAGTACTTC
13	once	.	TRBV2	TRBJ2-5	CASILEVVETQYF	TGTGCCAGCATACTCGAGGTTGTAGAGACCCAGTACTTC
18	.	TRBD1	TRBV4-1	TRBJ2-6	CASSHSPGQLSGANVLTF	TGCGCCAGCAGCCATTCACCGGGACAGCTCTCTGGGGCCAACGTCCTGACTTTC